A selection of T cell receptor beta chains follows, all from one sample in a study of sequential checkpoint blockade in melanoma. Data came from immunoSEQ multiplex PCR; TCRdb stores just in-frame clones and leaves some out. The table includes tens of thousands of clones, roughly a third detected once. Here the sequenced sample was tumor tissue (inferred from file names), taken from a patient given nivolumab and ipilimumab in sequence. The receptors derive from a human donor with melanoma. Each CDR3 is given with its conserved first and last residue. Each record gives: clone size, V gene, J gene, CDR3 length, D gene, CDR3 DNA, CDR3 protein. A D gene is named only where the DNA matches it firmly. For some rows the clone size is stated as once, few or many, or as a class when expanded; others skip it.

clone size: .; V gene: TRBV19; J gene: TRBJ2-7; CDR3 length: 15; D gene: TRBD2; CDR3 DNA: TGTGCCAGTAGTATTCGGACTAGCGGGGTTTACGAGCAGTACTTC; CDR3 protein: CASSIRTSGVYEQYF
clone size: .; V gene: TRBV5-1; J gene: TRBJ2-5; CDR3 length: 15; D gene: .; CDR3 DNA: TGCGCCAGCAGCTCCGGGGTGGGGGACCAAGAGACCCAGTACTTC; CDR3 protein: CASSSGVGDQETQYF
clone size: .; V gene: TRBV29-1; J gene: TRBJ2-3; CDR3 length: 14; D gene: .; CDR3 DNA: TGCAGCGTTGGTCTGGCAGGGACCGGTGGTACGCAGTATTTT; CDR3 protein: CSVGLAGTGGTQYF
clone size: .; V gene: TRBV23-1; J gene: TRBJ1-4; CDR3 length: 15; D gene: .; CDR3 DNA: TGCGCCAGCAGTCAAGACGGTGCAACTAATGAAAAACTGTTTTTT; CDR3 protein: CASSQDGATNEKLFF
clone size: many; V gene: TRBV11-3; J gene: TRBJ2-7; CDR3 length: 14; D gene: .; CDR3 DNA: TGTGCCAGCAGCTTTACAGGGTTGGACTACGAGCAGTACTTC; CDR3 protein: CASSFTGLDYEQYF
clone size: few; V gene: TRBV6-8; J gene: TRBJ2-7; CDR3 length: 12; D gene: .; CDR3 DNA: TGTGCCAGCACCCAGGATCCGTACGAGCAGTACTTC; CDR3 protein: CASTQDPYEQYF
clone size: .; V gene: TRBV6-8; J gene: TRBJ2-7; CDR3 length: 17; D gene: TRBD1; CDR3 DNA: TGTGCCAGCAATCCTTTTACAGGGGTTAGTCGTTCCTACGAGCAGTACTTC; CDR3 protein: CASNPFTGVSRSYEQYF
clone size: once; V gene: TRBV5-1; J gene: TRBJ2-7; CDR3 length: 15; D gene: TRBD1; CDR3 DNA: TGCGCCAGCAGCTTGGTGGGACAGGGGCCCTACGAGCAGTACTTC; CDR3 protein: CASSLVGQGPYEQYF
clone size: .; V gene: TRBV10-2; J gene: TRBJ2-3; CDR3 length: 17; D gene: .; CDR3 DNA: TGCGCCAGCAGTGAGTCGGAAACAGCTCCTAGCACAGATACGCAGTATTTT; CDR3 protein: CASSESETAPSTDTQYF
clone size: .; V gene: TRBV5-1; J gene: TRBJ2-5; CDR3 length: 15; D gene: .; CDR3 DNA: TGCGCCAGCAGCTTGGAGGTCAGGGGCGGTGAGACCCAGTACTTC; CDR3 protein: CASSLEVRGGETQYF
clone size: few; V gene: TRBV28; J gene: TRBJ1-3; CDR3 length: 14; D gene: .; CDR3 DNA: TGTGCCAGCAGCAACGGACAGTCTGGAAACACCATATATTTT; CDR3 protein: CASSNGQSGNTIYF
clone size: .; V gene: TRBV5-1; J gene: TRBJ2-3; CDR3 length: 16; D gene: .; CDR3 DNA: TGCGCCAGCAGACAGACGGGGGATTTACGCACAGATACGCAGTATTTT; CDR3 protein: CASRQTGDLRTDTQYF
clone size: few; V gene: TRBV9; J gene: TRBJ2-1; CDR3 length: 15; D gene: TRBD1; CDR3 DNA: TGTGCCAGCAGCGTTTCCGGGACAGGTAACAATGAGCAGTTCTTC; CDR3 protein: CASSVSGTGNNEQFF
clone size: .; V gene: TRBV9; J gene: TRBJ2-1; CDR3 length: 15; D gene: .; CDR3 DNA: TGTGCCAGCAGCGTAGGAGGGCTATCGGGCAATGAGCAGTTCTTC; CDR3 protein: CASSVGGLSGNEQFF
clone size: .; V gene: TRBV5-1; J gene: TRBJ2-3; CDR3 length: 15; D gene: .; CDR3 DNA: TGCGCCAGCAGCTTGGGCATCGACCGGGAAGATACGCAGTATTTT; CDR3 protein: CASSLGIDREDTQYF
clone size: few; V gene: TRBV6-8; J gene: TRBJ1-1; CDR3 length: 13; D gene: .; CDR3 DNA: TGTGCCAGCTCCCTCCGGGTGGGGACTGAAGCTTTCTTT; CDR3 protein: CASSLRVGTEAFF
clone size: few; V gene: TRBV6-8; J gene: TRBJ1-5; CDR3 length: 12; D gene: .; CDR3 DNA: TGTGCCAGCGGTCCCGGGGCTCAGCCCCAGCATTTT; CDR3 protein: CASGPGAQPQHF
clone size: few; V gene: TRBV9; J gene: TRBJ1-5; CDR3 length: 17; D gene: TRBD1; CDR3 DNA: TGTGCCAGCAGCCCTCCGGGACAGGGGGCTACCAATCAGCCCCAGCATTTT; CDR3 protein: CASSPPGQGATNQPQHF
clone size: few; V gene: TRBV9; J gene: TRBJ2-2; CDR3 length: 19; D gene: TRBD2; CDR3 DNA: TGTGCCAGCAGCGTAGACCTAGCGGGAGCGAATATAAACACCGGGGAGCTGTTTTTT; CDR3 protein: CASSVDLAGANINTGELFF
clone size: .; V gene: TRBV28; J gene: TRBJ1-3; CDR3 length: 14; D gene: .; CDR3 DNA: TGTGCCAGCAGTTTTGGGGCGGTTGGAAACACCATATATTTT; CDR3 protein: CASSFGAVGNTIYF
clone size: few; V gene: TRBV7-8; J gene: TRBJ2-1; CDR3 length: 13; D gene: .; CDR3 DNA: TGTGCCAGCAGCTTATCCAGGGGTGGGGAGCAGTTCTTC; CDR3 protein: CASSLSRGGEQFF
clone size: .; V gene: TRBV29-1; J gene: TRBJ1-5; CDR3 length: 15; D gene: TRBD1; CDR3 DNA: TGCAGCGTTACCCAGGGGGCTAATGGCAATCAGCCCCAGCATTTT; CDR3 protein: CSVTQGANGNQPQHF
clone size: medium-sized; V gene: TRBV6-8; J gene: TRBJ1-6; CDR3 length: 15; D gene: .; CDR3 DNA: TGTGCCAGCAGTTACTCGGACTCGAAAGGTTCACCCCTCCACTTT; CDR3 protein: CASSYSDSKGSPLHF
clone size: .; V gene: TRBV4-1; J gene: TRBJ1-1; CDR3 length: 16; D gene: TRBD1; CDR3 DNA: TGCGCCAGCAGCCCTGGACAGGGGGCAACGAACACTGAAGCTTTCTTT; CDR3 protein: CASSPGQGATNTEAFF
clone size: once; V gene: TRBV19; J gene: TRBJ2-1; CDR3 length: 18; D gene: .; CDR3 DNA: TGTGCCAGTAGTATCGACCCAGTTAATCCGAGCTCCTACAATGAGCAGTTCTTC; CDR3 protein: CASSIDPVNPSSYNEQFF
clone size: .; V gene: TRBV18; J gene: TRBJ1-1; CDR3 length: 14; D gene: TRBD1; CDR3 DNA: TGTGCCAGCTCAGAACGGGACAGGGCCGCTGAAGCTTTCTTT; CDR3 protein: CASSERDRAAEAFF
clone size: .; V gene: TRBV23-1; J gene: TRBJ2-5; CDR3 length: 17; D gene: TRBD1; CDR3 DNA: TGCGCCAGCAGTCAATGTATCTCTACAGGGGAGCCAGAGACCCAGTACTTC; CDR3 protein: CASSQCISTGEPETQYF
clone size: .; V gene: TRBV19; J gene: TRBJ2-3; CDR3 length: 16; D gene: .; CDR3 DNA: TGTGCCAGTAGTATTGGGACCGTGATTGGCACAGATACGCAGTATTTT; CDR3 protein: CASSIGTVIGTDTQYF
clone size: .; V gene: TRBV30; J gene: TRBJ1-2; CDR3 length: 14; D gene: .; CDR3 DNA: TGTGCCTGGAGTGTAGTCAGGGATTACTTTGGCTACACCTTC; CDR3 protein: CAWSVVRDYFGYTF
clone size: few; V gene: TRBV13; J gene: TRBJ1-4; CDR3 length: 18; D gene: .; CDR3 DNA: TGTGCCAGCAGTGAAAGAATTCTTTTGGTTGCAACTAATGAAAAACTGTTTTTT; CDR3 protein: CASSERILLVATNEKLFF
clone size: few; V gene: TRBV5-1; J gene: TRBJ2-5; CDR3 length: 16; D gene: TRBD1; CDR3 DNA: TGCGCCAGCAGCCCCGGGACAGGGGGTTTCCAAGAGACCCAGTACTTC; CDR3 protein: CASSPGTGGFQETQYF
clone size: .; V gene: TRBV5-1; J gene: TRBJ1-1; CDR3 length: 14; D gene: .; CDR3 DNA: TGCGCCAGCAGCTTGGTGATAGGGGTAGCTGAAGCTTTCTTT; CDR3 protein: CASSLVIGVAEAFF
clone size: few; V gene: TRBV2; J gene: TRBJ1-2; CDR3 length: 12; D gene: TRBD1; CDR3 DNA: TGTGCCACCTATAGACAGGGCTATGGCTACACCTTC; CDR3 protein: CATYRQGYGYTF
clone size: .; V gene: TRBV30; J gene: TRBJ1-5; CDR3 length: 14; D gene: TRBD1; CDR3 DNA: TGTGCCTGGAGTTACAGGGGTAGCAATCAGCCCCAGCATTTT; CDR3 protein: CAWSYRGSNQPQHF
clone size: once; V gene: TRBV14; J gene: TRBJ2-5; CDR3 length: 16; D gene: .; CDR3 DNA: TGTGCCAGCAGCCAAGGCCAGGGGAAGGGTCAAGAGACCCAGTACTTC; CDR3 protein: CASSQGQGKGQETQYF